A selection of T cell receptor beta chains follows, all from one sample in a study of blood T cell repertoires in COVID-19. Sequencing used immunoSEQ multiplex PCR; TCRdb keeps in-frame clones, though not all of them. The table includes 350,000 to 450,000 clones, around 87% detected once. Source material: peripheral blood. Receptors were obtained from a woman aged 60 to 75 with COVID-19, enrolled during active disease. Both conserved end residues are part of each CDR3. D genes are given only for firm matches. Not every row has a clone size; where given, it reads once, few, many or a size class.

clone size	V gene	J gene	D gene	CDR3 protein	CDR3 DNA
.	TRBV4-1	TRBJ2-4	.	CASSQDVGLDSIQYF	TGCGCCAGCAGCCAAGACGTGGGGCTGGATAGCATTCAGTACTTC
.	TRBV11-2	TRBJ2-7	.	CASSLDSDEQYF	TGTGCCAGCAGCTTAGATTCTGACGAGCAGTACTTC
few	TRBV28	TRBJ1-1	.	CASSSRLGAFF	TGTGCCAGCAGTTCGAGACTTGGGGCTTTCTTT
.	TRBV3-1/TRBV3-2	TRBJ2-5	.	CASSQGLVQETQYF	TGTGCCAGCAGCCAAGGACTAGTCCAAGAGACCCAGTACTTC
.	TRBV3-1/TRBV3-2	TRBJ2-7	.	CASSQDHQSLRDEQYF	TGTGCCAGCAGCCAAGATCACCAGTCCCTCAGGGACGAGCAGTACTTC
.	TRBV11-1	TRBJ2-2	.	CASSLLNTGELFF	TGTGCCAGCAGCTTACTCAACACCGGGGAGCTGTTTTTT
.	TRBV19	TRBJ2-3	.	CASSYTTDTQYF	TGTGCCAGTAGTTATACAACAGATACGCAGTATTTT
many	TRBV1	TRBJ2-7	.	CTSRALTRADYEQYF	TGCACCAGCAGGGCACTCACTAGGGCCGACTACGAGCAGTACTTC
.	TRBV11-2	TRBJ2-7	TRBD2	CASSLEPGLAGYEQYF	TGTGCCAGCAGCCTTGAGCCGGGACTAGCTGGATACGAGCAGTACTTC
.	TRBV7-3	TRBJ1-2	TRBD1	CASAKEGRGRSGYTF	TGTGCCAGCGCGAAGGAGGGCAGGGGGAGGTCTGGCTACACCTTC